Listed below are T cell receptor beta chains from one sample, sequenced in a study of vaccination and CD4 T cells after COVID-19. TCRdb reprocessed the PCR reads via MiXCR and lists one record per CDR3 protein. The sample includes roughly 9,500 distinct CDR3 sequences, 30% to 35% of them seen just once. Antigen specificity for these receptors is unknown. The sequencing input was CD4+ T cells from blood, cultured in vitro. The receptors derive from a human donor in good health. Both conserved end residues are trimmed from each CDR3. Fields, in order: J gene, V gene, clone size, CDR3 protein. Clone size is not always given. Where it is, it says once, few, many or a class for expanded clones.

J gene: TRBJ1-1; V gene: TRBV7-9; clone size: .; CDR3 protein: ASSRTGFTEAF
J gene: TRBJ1-5; V gene: TRBV25-1; clone size: medium-sized; CDR3 protein: ASSDKTGTGGAQH
J gene: TRBJ1-3; V gene: TRBV6-2/TRBV6-3; clone size: .; CDR3 protein: ASSYTRAGNTIY
J gene: TRBJ1-2; V gene: TRBV29-1; clone size: few; CDR3 protein: SVVKSGGTGGYT
J gene: TRBJ1-4; V gene: TRBV20-1; clone size: .; CDR3 protein: SARDLGQGTTTNEKLF
J gene: TRBJ1-5; V gene: TRBV20-1; clone size: .; CDR3 protein: SATRGGINQPQH
J gene: TRBJ1-1; V gene: TRBV6-1; clone size: few; CDR3 protein: ASRPRARGLDTEAF
J gene: TRBJ1-1; V gene: TRBV19; clone size: few; CDR3 protein: ASSIPGTGRNTEAF
J gene: TRBJ2-1; V gene: TRBV21-1; clone size: .; CDR3 protein: ASSKGTGVQYNEQF
J gene: TRBJ1-1; V gene: TRBV7-6; clone size: few; CDR3 protein: ASSLSPGLNTEAF
J gene: TRBJ1-2; V gene: TRBV7-2; clone size: few; CDR3 protein: ASSRSTGAYGYT
J gene: TRBJ2-7; V gene: TRBV10-3; clone size: .; CDR3 protein: ATFSSGSSYEQY
J gene: TRBJ2-3; V gene: TRBV4-1; clone size: few; CDR3 protein: ASSLGQGNSDTQY
J gene: TRBJ2-5; V gene: TRBV29-1; clone size: few; CDR3 protein: SASRVGYQETQY
J gene: TRBJ2-7; V gene: TRBV7-6; clone size: .; CDR3 protein: ASSPQAGVGIYEQY
J gene: TRBJ1-1; V gene: TRBV2; clone size: few; CDR3 protein: ASRLAGGDTEAF
J gene: TRBJ2-2; V gene: TRBV29-1; clone size: .; CDR3 protein: SATLRLAGVLTGELF
J gene: TRBJ1-5; V gene: TRBV6-2/TRBV6-3; clone size: few; CDR3 protein: ASSLRDRGDYSNQPQH
J gene: TRBJ1-5; V gene: TRBV20-1; clone size: .; CDR3 protein: SALGQGARVNQPQH
J gene: TRBJ1-5; V gene: TRBV20-1; clone size: .; CDR3 protein: SARDGTDQPQH
J gene: TRBJ2-7; V gene: TRBV27; clone size: few; CDR3 protein: ASSLSVGPYEQY
J gene: TRBJ2-7; V gene: TRBV2; clone size: .; CDR3 protein: ASSASRGLRAWEQY
J gene: TRBJ1-2; V gene: TRBV6-1; clone size: few; CDR3 protein: ASRTGSDYGYT
J gene: TRBJ2-3; V gene: TRBV5-1; clone size: .; CDR3 protein: ASSLVAGRRNTQY
J gene: TRBJ2-3; V gene: TRBV20-1; clone size: few; CDR3 protein: SARDRSTLTQY
J gene: TRBJ1-2; V gene: TRBV30; clone size: few; CDR3 protein: AWSVGQTYGYT
J gene: TRBJ2-1; V gene: TRBV7-2; clone size: few; CDR3 protein: ASSLGTSYNEQF
J gene: TRBJ2-2; V gene: TRBV19; clone size: .; CDR3 protein: ASRAFGILQTGELF
J gene: TRBJ1-2; V gene: TRBV5-1; clone size: few; CDR3 protein: ASSLLGTGVSNYGYT
J gene: TRBJ2-7; V gene: TRBV29-1; clone size: once; CDR3 protein: SVEDRGVSYEQY
J gene: TRBJ1-2; V gene: TRBV6-2/TRBV6-3; clone size: few; CDR3 protein: ASTTRITNYGYT
J gene: TRBJ2-7; V gene: TRBV28; clone size: .; CDR3 protein: ASALSSYEQY
J gene: TRBJ2-7; V gene: TRBV6-2/TRBV6-3; clone size: .; CDR3 protein: ASSLVAAHEQY
J gene: TRBJ2-2; V gene: TRBV2; clone size: .; CDR3 protein: ASPGAGADTGELF
J gene: TRBJ1-5; V gene: TRBV23-1; clone size: few; CDR3 protein: ASSHNNRGPSNQPQH
J gene: TRBJ1-5; V gene: TRBV20-1; clone size: .; CDR3 protein: SARERQGASQPQH
J gene: TRBJ1-1; V gene: TRBV7-9; clone size: .; CDR3 protein: TSSFGPTGNTEAF
J gene: TRBJ1-2; V gene: TRBV2; clone size: .; CDR3 protein: ASSGVVWAYGYT
J gene: TRBJ1-5; V gene: TRBV6-2/TRBV6-3; clone size: few; CDR3 protein: ASSYLRGGNQPQH
J gene: TRBJ1-3; V gene: TRBV7-9; clone size: once; CDR3 protein: ASSSRAVGNTIY
J gene: TRBJ2-3; V gene: TRBV6-2/TRBV6-3; clone size: few; CDR3 protein: ASTADVLRSSDTQY
J gene: TRBJ2-3; V gene: TRBV15; clone size: few; CDR3 protein: ATSLGRAGDTQY
J gene: TRBJ2-7; V gene: TRBV7-2; clone size: .; CDR3 protein: ASSLAGRGYEQY
J gene: TRBJ1-1; V gene: TRBV18; clone size: .; CDR3 protein: ASSPSRGGTEAF
J gene: TRBJ1-3; V gene: TRBV5-4; clone size: once; CDR3 protein: ASSVTQGAGNTIY
J gene: TRBJ2-1; V gene: TRBV11-1; clone size: few; CDR3 protein: ASSPNRDRRYNEQF
J gene: TRBJ1-2; V gene: TRBV5-8; clone size: few; CDR3 protein: ASSLAGGQSGYT
J gene: TRBJ2-3; V gene: TRBV20-1; clone size: few; CDR3 protein: SASPGALVALSDTQY